This is a list of T cell receptor beta chains from one sample in a study of T-cell memory formation after mild COVID-19. TCRdb itself ran the 5' RACE reads through MiXCR, one entry per CDR3 protein. The sample shows under 450,000 distinct CDR3 sequences, around a fifth of them seen only once. Sequencing input: PBMCs or a T cell subset sorted from them (not recorded which). The receptors derive from a young man who had mild COVID-19 (a few samples of this study predate the infection). Cell type and time point are not known. Both conserved end residues are part of each CDR3. D genes are given only for firm matches. The listing skips clone size in some rows; elsewhere it reads once, few, many or a size class.

>TRBD2|.|TRBV7-8|TRBJ2-1
TGTGCCAGCAGCCCTACTCGGGGCGGGGGGTTCTTC
CASSPTRGGGFF
>.|.|TRBV9|TRBJ2-5
TGTGCCAGCAGCCAGACGCTCCAAGAGACCCAGTACTTC
CASSQTLQETQYF
>TRBD1|.|TRBV6-4|TRBJ2-1
TGTGCCAGCAGGGAAACAGGGGGCTCTAATGAGCAGTTCTTC
CASRETGGSNEQFF
>.|many|TRBV2|TRBJ2-7
TGTGCCAGCAGTGATGTGGGGGCCGGCTTGAAGCAGTACTTC
CASSDVGAGLKQYF
>.|.|TRBV29-1|TRBJ2-5
TGCAGCGTTGATTTTCCAGCAGGCGAGACCCAGTACTTC
CSVDFPAGETQYF
>TRBD1|few|TRBV19|TRBJ2-7
TGTGCCAGTACTGACTCCGGACAGGGCGACGAGCAGTACTTC
CASTDSGQGDEQYF
>TRBD2|few|TRBV29-1|TRBJ2-5
TGCAGCGCTCAGACGGCGGGGGGCCAAGAGACCCAGTACTTC
CSAQTAGGQETQYF
>.|few|TRBV7-9|TRBJ2-3
TGTGCCAGCAAAAGGACAGACACAGATACGCAGTATTTT
CASKRTDTDTQYF
>.|.|TRBV7-2|TRBJ2-3
TGTGCCAGCTGCCTGTCGGGGAGCACAGATACGCAGTATTTT
CASCLSGSTDTQYF
>.|few|TRBV7-9|TRBJ2-7
TGTGCCAGCAGCCAAAGTACAGCTCTCGAGCAGTACTTC
CASSQSTALEQYF
>.|.|TRBV7-2|TRBJ1-1
TGTGCCAGCAGCTTAGACGGTTTAGTGGGTAACACTGAAGCTTTCTTT
CASSLDGLVGNTEAFF
>.|.|TRBV7-2|TRBJ1-2
TGTGCCAGCAGCCCCGGGGGGAGTTCTGATGGCTACACCTTC
CASSPGGSSDGYTF
>.|.|TRBV5-1|TRBJ1-5
TGCGCCAGCAGACAGGGTCCGGGGTTCCATCAGCCCCAGCATTTT
CASRQGPGFHQPQHF
>TRBD2|.|TRBV10-3|TRBJ2-3
TGTGCCATCAGTGACCCCGGGGGGAAGACAGATACGCAGTATTTT
CAISDPGGKTDTQYF
>.|.|TRBV20-1|TRBJ1-6
TGCAGTGCCCCTCGAGGGACCGTTAACAATTCACCCCTCCACTTT
CSAPRGTVNNSPLHF
>.|many|TRBV3-1|TRBJ1-1
TGTGCCAGCAGCCCCCGGGGCAGGAGGGCTTTCTTT
CASSPRGRRAFF
>.|.|TRBV10-3|TRBJ2-3
TGTGCCACTACCGGAACAGATACGCAGTATTTT
CATTGTDTQYF
>.|few|TRBV5-1|TRBJ2-5
TGCGCCAGCAAGGGGAGTGAAGAGACCCAGTACTTC
CASKGSEETQYF
>.|.|TRBV3-1|TRBJ2-7
TGTGCCAGCAGCCAAGAACTCGGCCGCGAGCAGTACTTC
CASSQELGREQYF
>TRBD1|few|TRBV7-2|TRBJ1-6
TGTGCCAGCAACATCTCACACAGAGGGACAGGCAATTCACCCCTCCACTTT
CASNISHRGTGNSPLHF
>.|few|TRBV27|TRBJ1-6
TGTGCCAGCAGTTTATTGGGGTTCTCTAATTCACCCCTCCACTTT
CASSLLGFSNSPLHF
>TRBD1|.|TRBV28|TRBJ1-4
TGTGCCAGCAGTGGTGGGGGACAGGGGCATGAAAAACTGTTTTTT
CASSGGGQGHEKLFF
>.|.|TRBV6-5|TRBJ2-1
TGTGCCAGCAGTGACGATCCGGGGAAGCAGTTCTTC
CASSDDPGKQFF
>.|.|TRBV6-2/TRBV6-3|TRBJ1-6
TGTGCCAGCATCGGAGGGGGAGGCCCCCTCCACTTT
CASIGGGGPLHF
>TRBD1|.|TRBV5-6|TRBJ1-1
TGTGCCAGCAGCCCGCGGGACAGGGTAGGCCGGGAAGCTTTCTTT
CASSPRDRVGREAFF
>.|few|TRBV18|TRBJ1-3
TGTGCCAGCTCACCCGTTGTGGGAGACTCTGGAAACACCATATATTTT
CASSPVVGDSGNTIYF
>TRBD2|.|TRBV4-3|TRBJ2-1
TGCGCCAGCAGCCGGCTAGCGGGGGGGGACCCGGGCAATGAGCAGTTCTTC
CASSRLAGGDPGNEQFF
>.|.|TRBV2|TRBJ2-4
TGTGCCAGCAGTGACAGGGGAGCCAAAAACATTCAGTACTTC
CASSDRGAKNIQYF
>.|.|TRBV6-6|TRBJ2-5
TGTGCCAGCAGTGCCAGGGCTGAGGAGACCCAGTACTTC
CASSARAEETQYF
>.|.|TRBV7-9|TRBJ2-3
TGTGCCAGCAGCAAGATGGATACGCAGTATTTT
CASSKMDTQYF
>TRBD1|few|TRBV6-5|TRBJ2-7
TGTGCCAGCAGACCAACGGGACAGGGCTACGAGCAGTACTTC
CASRPTGQGYEQYF
>.|.|TRBV10-2|TRBJ1-4
TGCGCCAGCAGTGAGTCGCCAGGGATGGGGGAAAAACTGTTTTTT
CASSESPGMGEKLFF
>.|.|TRBV5-1|TRBJ1-5
TGCGCCAGCAGCCTGGAAGGAGGTTGGACTCAGCCCCAGCATTTT
CASSLEGGWTQPQHF
>.|.|TRBV5-5|TRBJ2-2
TGTGCCAGCAGCTTGAGGACAGTGAACACCGGGGAGCTGTTTTTT
CASSLRTVNTGELFF
>.|.|TRBV4-1|TRBJ1-5
TGCGCCAGCAGCCAAGTGGAGACTAATCAGCCCCAGCATTTT
CASSQVETNQPQHF
>.|.|TRBV4-3|TRBJ1-1
TGCGCCAGCAGCCAAGACCGGGTGATGAACACTGAAGCTTTCTTT
CASSQDRVMNTEAFF
>.|.|TRBV12-3/TRBV12-4|TRBJ1-2
TGTGCCAGCAGTGGGGGGGGACTAAACTATGGCTACACCTTC
CASSGGGLNYGYTF
>.|few|TRBV12-3/TRBV12-4|TRBJ2-3
TGTGCCAGCAGTTTACCTGGGGGGCGCACAGATACGCAGTATTTT
CASSLPGGRTDTQYF
>.|few|TRBV6-5|TRBJ1-5
TGTGCCAGCTACCCGGCGGGGGGCATCAATCAGCCCCAGCATTTT
CASYPAGGINQPQHF
>TRBD1|few|TRBV6-5|TRBJ1-1
TGTGCCAGCAGTTATCGGGGAGGGGGCAGGACGAACACTGAAGCTTTCTTT
CASSYRGGGRTNTEAFF